This paragraph reports one T cell receptor (beta chain). The V end lost 7 bases, the J end lost 0 bases, and 9 bases lay between the germline ends. Germline V gene data show CDR1 as MGHDK and CDR2 as SYGVNS. CDR3 length: 14 amino acids. The data were taken from a study of cytomegalovirus exposure and HLA in healthy donors. Clones were read by immunoSEQ multiplex PCR, and TCRdb kept only the in-frame ones, dropping some. The data hold about 140,000 clones, with 70% to 90% observed a single time. This TCR came from a man younger than 30 in good health and CMV-seropositive. The chain employs TRBV25-1 and TRBJ2-2; possibly TRBD2 for D (6 bases). The sequenced sample was PBMCs. CDR3 amino acids: CASTRGPNTGELFF. CDR3 DNA: TGTGCCAGCACGCGGGGCCCGAACACCGGGGAGCTGTTTTTT.